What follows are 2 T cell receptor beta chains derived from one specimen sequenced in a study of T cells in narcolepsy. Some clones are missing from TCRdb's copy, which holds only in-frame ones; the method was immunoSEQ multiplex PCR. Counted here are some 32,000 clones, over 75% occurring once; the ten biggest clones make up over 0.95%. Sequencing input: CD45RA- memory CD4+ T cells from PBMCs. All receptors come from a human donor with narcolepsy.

The CDR3 sequence is CAWSGTSGTYNEQFF. The DNA for the CDR3 is TGTGCCTGGAGCGGGACTAGCGGCACCTACAATGAGCAGTTCTTC. This chain uses TRBV30 with TRBJ2-1; 11 bases match TRBD2. Germline CDR1 GTSNPN, CDR2 SVGIG (reference sequence). The junction had 3 bases not matched to a gene; V was cut back by 3 bases and J by 2 bases. The CDR3 is made up of 15 amino acids.

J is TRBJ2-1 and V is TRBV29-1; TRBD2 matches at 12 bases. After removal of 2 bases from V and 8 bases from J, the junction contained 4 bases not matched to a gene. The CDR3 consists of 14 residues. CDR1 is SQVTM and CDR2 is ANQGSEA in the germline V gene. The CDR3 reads CSVERRLAGDEQFF. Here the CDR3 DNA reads TGCAGCGTTGAACGTCGACTAGCGGGAGATGAGCAGTTCTTC.